This T cell receptor (beta chain) emerged from a study of regulatory T cells in long-lasting Graves disease. This clonotype was counted many times. Its antigen is as yet unknown. Noted time point: persistent/refractory GD, antithyroid drugs over 5 years with positive TRAb. With RNA extracted from PBMCs as input, the TCR library was made. Per the germline V gene, CDR1 is SNHLY and CDR2 is FYNNEI. There are 12 residues in the CDR3. Trimming left V 3 bases short and J 1 base short, with 4 bases between. Investigators prepared the TCR beta libraries by applying iRepertoire HTBI primers and Arm-PCR of CDR3 regions. Each CDR3 protein gets one entry after TCRdb re-called the multiplex PCR reads with MiXCR. In the table there are about 470,000 distinct CDR3 sequences, more than 20% of which are singletons. Study conclusions and caveats: Only peripheral blood was studied, not thyroid tissue.

The sequence was collected from a female donor with Graves disease. The source was peripheral blood mononuclear cells (PBMCs), collected when the disease was refractory, from a patient treated with antithyroid drugs. The chain combines TRBV2 with TRBJ2-7, with D uncertain. The CDR3 DNA follows: TGTGCCAGCAGTGACTTGTCCTACGAGCAGTACTTC. Protein product: CASSDLSYEQYF.